The rows below give T cell receptor beta chains drawn from one sample of a study of blood T cell repertoires in COVID-19. The data were produced by immunoSEQ multiplex PCR, yet TCRdb's version contains in-frame clones alone and is incomplete. This sample has 150,000 to 200,000 clones; 80% to 90% occur once, and the top ten carry approximately 4%. Sequencing used peripheral blood. The source of these receptors is a man between 18 and 29 years old with active or convalescent COVID-19. Both conserved end residues are part of each CDR3. Each record gives: V gene, D gene, J gene, CDR3 protein. D genes are given only for firm matches.

TRBV11-2	-	TRBJ1-2	CASRASGNYGYTF
TRBV5-6	-	TRBJ1-3	CASSARIGGSILGNTIYF
TRBV28	TRBD1	TRBJ1-2	CASSSVNSRGRMDGYTF
TRBV7-8	TRBD1	TRBJ1-6	CASSLGQGPMDNSPLHF
TRBV5-4	-	TRBJ2-5	CASSAPRGETQYF
TRBV10-2	-	TRBJ1-5	CASSDGSVGGQPQHF
TRBV12-3/TRBV12-4	-	TRBJ1-2	CASRQPGVYGYTF
TRBV19	-	TRBJ1-5	CASSVVGELEPQHF
TRBV19	-	TRBJ2-3	CASSIASTDTQYF
TRBV5-1	-	TRBJ2-2	CASSLGDSRGGELFF
TRBV7-9	-	TRBJ1-2	CASSPWHDYGYTF